This T cell receptor (beta chain) was obtained from a study of blood T cell repertoires in COVID-19. On the study more broadly: Researchers got acute and convalescent COVID-19 samples from the United States, Italy and Spain. T cells, B-cell-depleted T cells, or PBMCs provided the cDNA or gDNA that served as material.

The V gene's germline CDR1 is KGHSH and CDR2 LQKENI. The CDR3 consists of 17 residues. Trimming removed 1 base from V and 1 base from J; junction bases left unmatched: 2. Using immunoSEQ multiplex PCR, the repertoire was profiled, and TCRdb retains in-frame clones only, with some absent. The sample has roughly 89,000 clones; 70% to 90% are singletons. The gene calls are TRBV18 and TRBJ2-6; 9 bases align to TRBD1. Source material: peripheral blood. The sequence came from a woman aged 80 or older with acute or convalescent COVID-19. As DNA, the CDR3 is TGTGCCAGCTCACCACGGGACAGGGTTTCTGGGGCCAACGTCCTGACTTTC. Translating gives CASSPRDRVSGANVLTF. The whole variable domain, filled in from reference TRBV18 and TRBJ2-6, reads NAGVMQNPRHLVRRRGQEARLRCSPMKGHSHVYWYRQLPEEGLKFMVYLQKENIIDESGMPKERFSAEFPKEGPSILRIQQVVRGDSAAYFCASSPRDRVSGANVLTFGAGSRLTVL.